This entry lists 11 T cell receptor beta chains sequenced from one sample in a study of Ad26.COV2.S vaccination and SARS-CoV-2 variants. Treatment given: around 19 received Ad26.COV2.S at low or high dose, single or two shots; about 5 received placebo; per-sample allocation not given. Sampling was performed 63 days after the first vaccine or placebo injection. The protocol was immunoSEQ multiplex PCR, while the TCRdb copy is restricted to in-frame clones and leaves out a portion. This sample has some 290,000 clones, with just under 85% found just once. This specimen was peripheral blood, taken in a trial of Ad26.COV2.S vaccine versus placebo. These receptors all come from a person between 18 and 65 years old who received the Ad26.COV2.S COVID-19 vaccine or a placebo.

This clone was seen just once. The chain links TRBV7-9 to TRBJ2-7; TRBD1 or TRBD2 may be the D gene (5 bases each). Germline-derived CDR1 and CDR2 are SEHNR and FQNEAQ (reference sequence). The CDR3 covers 14 residues. V was cut by 5 bases and J by 1 base, with 12 bases left in between. For the CDR3, the DNA is TGTGCCAGCAGCCCCGGGACGGAATCCTACGAGCAGTACTTC. Its translation: CASSPGTESYEQYF.

V gene TRBV7-3 combines with J gene TRBJ1-1; 9 bases fit TRBD1. The CDR3 extends over 14 amino acids. V lost 5 bases and J lost 4; bases outside the gene matches: 5. Germline-derived CDR1 and CDR2 are SGHTA and FQGTGA. The CDR3 loop is CASSQQGASTEAFF. The CDR3 nucleotides read TGTGCCAGCAGCCAACAGGGGGCGAGCACTGAAGCTTTCTTT.

The rearrangement joins TRBV9 to TRBJ1-4; D unclear. The CDR3 contains 14 residues. Germline loops: CDR1 SGDLS, CDR2 YYNGEE. The V gene lost 2 bases and the J gene lost 5 bases, with 10 bases spanning the gap. The CDR3 sequence: CASSVDGWNEKLFF. As DNA, the CDR3 is TGTGCCAGCAGCGTTGACGGGTGGAATGAAAAACTGTTTTTT. The full variable domain, its missing parts supplied by reference TRBV9 and TRBJ1-4, is DSGVTQTPKHLITATGQRVTLRCSPRSGDLSVYWYQQSLDQGLQFLIQYYNGEERAKGNILERFSAQQFPDLHSELNLSSLELGDSALYFCASSVDGWNEKLFFGSGTQLSVL.

J is TRBJ1-1 and V is TRBV3-1 (or the pseudogene TRBV3-2); 8 bases fit TRBD1. The CDR3 has 17 amino acids. V was clipped by 0 bases and J by 0 bases; unmatched bases: 6. Per germline, CDR1 LGHDT and CDR2 YNNKEL (reference sequence). CDR3 amino acids: CASSQEGQATLNTEAFF. CDR3 in DNA: TGTGCCAGCAGCCAAGAGGGACAGGCAACTTTGAACACTGAAGCTTTCTTT.

This rearrangement joins TRBV28 to TRBJ2-1; D gene uncertain. Trimming cost V 6 bases and J 5 bases, with 8 bases left between them. Germline CDR1 and CDR2: MDHEN and SYDVKM. The CDR3 sequence is 12 residues long. CDR3: CASRERNNEQFF. CDR3 in DNA: TGTGCCAGCAGGGAGCGTAACAATGAGCAGTTCTTC. The full variable domain, completed using reference TRBV28 and TRBJ2-1, is DVKVTQSSRYLVKRTGEKVFLECVQDMDHENMFWYRQDPGLGLRLIYFSYDVKMKEKGDIPEGYSVSREKKERFSLILESASTNQTSMYLCASRERNNEQFFGPGTRLTVL.

This sequence joins TRBV2 and TRBJ2-3; a weak D match, TRBD1 (6 bases). Germline lookup yields CDR1 SNHLY and CDR2 FYNNEI. The CDR3 consists of 16 residues. Between the trimmed V and J ends, which lost 5 bases and 0 bases, there was a span of 15 bases. DNA for the CDR3: TGTGCCAGCAGTAAAAAATCGACAGGCAGCACAGATACGCAGTATTTT. This codes for CASSKKSTGSTDTQYF. Full variable domain (outside the CDR3, taken from reference TRBV2 and TRBJ2-3): EPEVTQTPSHQVTQMGQEVILRCVPISNHLYFYWYRQILGQKVEFLVSFYNNEISEKSEIFDDQFSVERPDGSNFTLKIRSTKLEDSAMYFCASSKKSTGSTDTQYFGPGTRLTVL.

This clone was observed a handful of times. V gene TRBV4-2 combines with J gene TRBJ2-1, with 11 positions matching TRBD2. This CDR3 has 16 amino acids. CDR1 is LGHNA, CDR2 YNFKEQ, per germline. V was pared by 2 bases and J by 8 bases, with 8 bases of the junction left unmatched. CDR3 sequence (DNA): TGTGCCAGCAGCCAATTAGCGGGGGGGCCGGGCGATGAGCAGTTCTTC. The encoded protein is CASSQLAGGPGDEQFF.

The rearrangement links TRBV19 to TRBJ2-5; possibly TRBD2 for D (5 bases). From germline, CDR1 is LNHDA and CDR2 SQIVND (reference sequence). The CDR3 is made up of 15 amino acids. V lost 3 bases to trimming and J lost 0 bases, with 11 bases between them. The CDR3 here is CASSIGLLYQETQYF. DNA of the CDR3: TGTGCCAGTAGTATTGGACTGTTGTACCAAGAGACCCAGTACTTC.

The chain couples TRBV4-1 to TRBJ1-1; D not resolved. Germline V CDR1 and CDR2: MGHRA, YSYEKL. The CDR3 is made up of 14 amino acids. V shed 0 bases and J shed 0 bases, with 5 bases lying between them. CDR3 in amino acids: CASSQDVMNTEAFF. The CDR3 coding sequence is TGCGCCAGCAGCCAAGATGTGATGAACACTGAAGCTTTCTTT.

The V gene is TRBV5-1, the J gene TRBJ2-4; a weak D match, TRBD1 (5 bases). CDR3 length: 17 residues. The V end lost 0 bases, the J end lost 4 bases, and 17 bases lay between the germline ends. CDR1 SGHRS and CDR2 YFSETQ come from the germline V gene. The CDR3 DNA reads as TGCGCCAGCAGCTTGGCCTTAGTGTCCCAGGGTAAAAACATTCAGTACTTC. Translation gives CASSLALVSQGKNIQYF. Full variable domain (missing parts from reference TRBV5-1 and TRBJ2-4): KAGVTQTPRYLIKTRGQQVTLSCSPISGHRSVSWYQQTPGQGLQFLFEYFSETQRNKGNFPGRFSGRQFSNSRSEMNVSTLELGDSALYLCASSLALVSQGKNIQYFGAGTRLSVL.

V usage is TRBV19 and J usage is TRBJ2-5; D is perhaps TRBD2 (5 bases). The CDR3 loop spans 14 amino acids. Germline assignment: CDR1 LNHDA and CDR2 SQIVND (reference sequence). V gave up 7 bases and J gave up 0 bases, with 12 bases separating them. CDR3 sequence reads: CASNEGEYQETQYF. The DNA of the CDR3 is TGTGCCAGTAATGAGGGAGAGTACCAAGAGACCCAGTACTTC.